These 18 T cell receptor beta chains came from one sample sequenced in a study of shared clonotypes between healthy human individuals. The table came from immunoSEQ multiplex PCR; TCRdb's copy has only in-frame clones and leaves some out. Of more than 850,000 clones listed, about 80% are singletons. Sequencing input: memory CD4+ T cells from PBMCs. This sample's subset: CD45RA-negative fraction. The receptors stem from a man aged 18 to 29 in good health. Some clones in this sample may be carry-over from other donors' samples.

This chain joins TRBV7-9 and TRBJ1-2, with D hard to call. Germline assignment: CDR1 SEHNR and CDR2 FQNEAQ (reference sequence). Between the trimmed V and J ends, which lost 1 base and 7 bases, there was a span of 13 bases. The CDR3 length is 14 residues. CDR3 bases: TGTGCCAGCAGCTTAGAGATCCCCCGGGTTGGCTACACCTTC. Encoded protein: CASSLEIPRVGYTF.

The chain links TRBV7-2 to TRBJ2-1; D is ambiguous. Germline CDR1 reads SGHTA; CDR2 reads FQGNSA. CDR3 length: 12 residues. Between the trimmed V and J ends, which lost 3 bases and 7 bases, there was a span of 7 bases. Here the CDR3 reads CASSFSWNEQFF. The CDR3 bases are TGTGCCAGCAGCTTCTCTTGGAATGAGCAGTTCTTC.

The V and J genes are TRBV19 and TRBJ2-2, with no clear D. This CDR3 has 13 residues. The V end lost 3 bases, the J end lost 6 bases, and 8 bases lay between the germline ends. CDR1 and CDR2 from the germline V gene are LNHDA and SQIVND (reference sequence). Written as DNA, the CDR3 is TGTGCCAGTAGTATTCGGGTCGCCGGGGAGCTGTTTTTT. It is translated as CASSIRVAGELFF.

The chain combines TRBV5-1 with TRBJ2-7; possibly TRBD1 for D (6 bases). The germline V gene encodes CDR1 SGHRS and CDR2 YFSETQ. Between the trimmed V and J ends, which lost 4 bases and 0 bases, there was a span of 17 bases. The length of the CDR3 is 16 residues. In nucleotides, the CDR3 is TGCGCCAGCAGCAACGGACAGACATCGAGCTCCTACGAGCAGTACTTC. This encodes CASSNGQTSSSYEQYF.

The chain joins TRBV10-3 to TRBJ2-1; 9 nucleotides match TRBD1. CDR3 length: 16 residues. CDR1 is ENHRY and CDR2 is SYGVKD in the germline V gene. After removal of 2 bases from V and 8 bases from J, the junction contained 10 bases not matched to a gene. CDR3 sequence: CAISEKRQGEGHEQFF. The CDR3 DNA sequence: TGTGCCATCAGTGAGAAGAGACAGGGGGAAGGACATGAGCAGTTCTTC.

The genes are TRBV9 and TRBJ2-5; D gene unclear. The CDR3 spans 18 residues. Germline loops: CDR1 SGDLS, CDR2 YYNGEE. Trimming stripped 0 bases from V and 3 bases from J, with 21 bases between. CDR3 bases: TGTGCCAGCAGCGTAGGAGTATCAGGATGGGCAGTGAAAGAGACCCAGTACTTC. Its translation is CASSVGVSGWAVKETQYF.

The genes are TRBV5-1 and TRBJ1-2; D call uncertain. V was pared by 1 base and J by 8 bases, with 21 bases between. CDR1 is SGHRS and CDR2 is YFSETQ in the germline V gene. The CDR3 loop spans 16 amino acids. CDR3: CASSLNPGQRNGGYTF. The CDR3 bases are TGCGCCAGCAGCTTGAATCCCGGGCAACGGAATGGGGGCTACACCTTC.

The V and J genes are TRBV7-3 and TRBJ2-1, with 11 bases lining up with TRBD2. From germline, CDR1 is SGHTA and CDR2 FQGTGA. This CDR3 has 17 amino acids. The V segment lost 1 base and the J segment 3 bases; nucleotides outside the gene matches: 5. CDR3 DNA: TGTGCCAGCAGCTTAATGGGCGGGACTAGCGGCTACAATGAGCAGTTCTTC. It encodes CASSLMGGTSGYNEQFF.

This chain links TRBV7-3 with TRBJ2-1, with a weak D call TRBD1 (5 bases). This CDR3 comprises 13 residues. Germline V gene sequence: CDR1 SGHTA, CDR2 FQGTGA. Trimming cost V 5 bases and J 8 bases, with 13 bases left between them. This chain's CDR3 is CASSVQGADEQFF. CDR3 in DNA: TGTGCCAGCAGCGTTCAAGGGGCGGATGAGCAGTTCTTC. Full variable domain (missing parts from reference TRBV7-3 and TRBJ2-1): GAGVSQTPSNKVTEKGKYVELRCDPISGHTALYWYRQSLGQGPEFLIYFQGTGAADDSGLPNDRFFAVRPEGSVSTLKIQRTERGDSAVYLCASSVQGADEQFFGPGTRLTVL.

Regarding this clone: The identical CDR3 is also encoded by other nucleotide sequences in the sample. The chain has TRBV5-1 and TRBJ2-1, with 8 positions matching TRBD2. Germline lookup yields CDR1 SGHRS and CDR2 YFSETQ. V lost 0 bases, J lost 4 bases, and 3 bases stayed unmatched. This CDR3 spans 15 amino acids. CDR3 in DNA: TGCGCCAGCAGCTTGGGACTAGCGCCTTACAATGAGCAGTTCTTC. As protein: CASSLGLAPYNEQFF.

The rearrangement joins TRBV29-1 to TRBJ1-2; D is perhaps TRBD1 (5 bases). Trimming shortened V by 0 bases and J by 7 bases, and 18 bases separated the two germline ends. This CDR3 has 15 amino acids. Germline V gives CDR1 SQVTM, CDR2 ANQGSEA. CDR3 bases: TGCAGCGTTGAAGAATACGGGGCAACTGTTGGTGGCTACACCTTC. Protein sequence: CSVEEYGATVGGYTF.

Of note for this clone: In the same sample, other DNA sequences code for this CDR3. This chain connects TRBV9 to TRBJ2-3; 11 bases are a match to TRBD2. The V gene end was trimmed by 0 bases and the J gene end by 6 bases; junction bases not matched to a gene: 6. The germline V gene encodes CDR1 SGDLS and CDR2 YYNGEE. The CDR3 has 16 amino acids. The CDR3 DNA reads TGTGCCAGCAGCGTAGGGCTAGCGGGAGGTAGTGATACGCAGTATTTT. Its translation is CASSVGLAGGSDTQYF.

The V gene is TRBV28, the J gene TRBJ1-1; weak D call: TRBD1 (5 bases). This CDR3 is built from 14 residues. The germline gives CDR1 MDHEN, CDR2 SYDVKM. V was shortened by 5 bases and J by 5 bases, with 15 bases between the two germline ends. DNA of the CDR3: TGTGCCAGCAGTCCGGGGGACCACAGAACTGAAGCTTTCTTT. This sequence encodes CASSPGDHRTEAFF.

This clone was seen just once. The rearrangement uses TRBV20-1 and TRBJ2-7; no reliable D call. Germline V lookup: CDR1 DFQATT, CDR2 SNEGSKA (reference sequence). The germline V and J ends were trimmed by 5 bases and 0 bases, with 5 bases remaining between them. This CDR3 has 11 residues. CDR3 loop: CSALSSYEQYF. The CDR3, as DNA: TGCAGTGCTTTAAGCTCCTACGAGCAGTACTTC.

The CDR3: CASSLSGTGPREQYF. Here the CDR3 DNA reads TGTGCCAGCAGTTTATCCGGGACAGGGCCCCGCGAGCAGTACTTC. V is TRBV28 and J is TRBJ2-7, with 9 bases matching TRBD1. V gave up 1 base and J gave up 6 bases; unmatched junction bases: 7. Germline lookup yields CDR1 MDHEN and CDR2 SYDVKM. The CDR3 consists of 15 residues.

The chain couples TRBV7-2 to TRBJ2-5; D assignment may be TRBD1 or TRBD2 (5 bases each). The V end was cut by 2 bases, the J end by 4 bases, with 11 bases between. Germline V gene data show CDR1 as SGHTA and CDR2 as FQGNSA. This CDR3 has 14 amino acids. Here the CDR3 DNA reads TGTGCCAGCAGCTTATTCCTGAGGGGAGAGACCCAGTACTTC. Amino acid sequence: CASSLFLRGETQYF.

The gene calls are TRBV5-1 and TRBJ2-1; 10 bases agree with TRBD1. The CDR3 consists of 15 residues. Trimming cost V 2 bases and J 5 bases; bases outside gene matches: 4. Germline V gives CDR1 SGHRS, CDR2 YFSETQ. The CDR3 protein is CASSFAGQGDNEQFF. In DNA, the CDR3 is TGCGCCAGCAGCTTTGCCGGACAGGGGGACAATGAGCAGTTCTTC. Together with reference TRBV5-1 and TRBJ2-1, the CDR3 gives the full variable domain: KAGVTQTPRYLIKTRGQQVTLSCSPISGHRSVSWYQQTPGQGLQFLFEYFSETQRNKGNFPGRFSGRQFSNSRSEMNVSTLELGDSALYLCASSFAGQGDNEQFFGPGTRLTVL.

This clone appeared a single time. V is TRBV29-1 and J is TRBJ2-3; the match to TRBD2 covers 13 bases. The CDR3 sequence is 15 residues long. The germline V gene has CDR1 SQVTM and CDR2 ANQGSEA. J was trimmed by 3 bases and V by 4 bases; bases with no gene match: 4. CDR3 sequence reads: CSVGLAGGWTDTQYF. CDR3 nucleotide sequence: TGCAGCGTTGGACTAGCGGGAGGATGGACAGATACGCAGTATTTT.